The clone carrying this TCR beta chain was seen at least ten times. The antigen is not known. TCRdb independently ran MiXCR on the 5' RACE reads; one entry per CDR3 protein. The repertoire holds 540,000 or so distinct CDR3 sequences, with around 20% as singletons. This CDR3 is 15 amino acids long. Trimming pared 0 bases from V and 8 bases from J, leaving 14 bases between. Germline CDR1 and CDR2: MGHRA and YSYEKL. This sample is drawn from a study of identical twins. Study-wide points: With abundant cord blood beta clonotypes, insertions were fewer; memory repertoires showed no such pattern.

These records were also assigned to another study, of yellow fever vaccine responses in identical twins.

Sequencing was carried out using CD4+ T cells sorted from blood. The chain joins TRBV4-1 to TRBJ2-4; D is perhaps TRBD2 (5 bases). The receptor was isolated from a woman under 30 in good health. The CDR3 loop is CASSQDDGEWYIQYF. The CDR3 DNA reads as TGCGCCAGCAGCCAAGATGACGGGGAATGGTACATTCAGTACTTC.